The 31 T cell receptor beta chains below were found in one sample sequenced in a study of vaccination and CD4 T cells after COVID-19. With the Oncomine TCR Beta short-read assay, DNA from cultured CD4+ T cells was sequenced. Via MiXCR, TCRdb re-called the PCR reads, giving one row per CDR3 protein. Found here are several thousand distinct CDR3 sequences, around three fifths of them singletons; the top ten hold around 28%. The sample's treatment: roughly 10-day PBMC culture with coronavirus spike peptide pools or control peptides (ViraFEST assay). No antigen has been identified for these receptors. Sequencing was performed on CD4+ T cells from blood, cultured in vitro. The receptors here all came from a human donor who had recovered from COVID-19.

The chain is built from TRBV7-9 and TRBJ2-4; D is perhaps TRBD2 (5 bases). The CDR3 is 16 amino acids. V lost 0 bases and J 9 bases, leaving 18 bases between the germline ends. Germline V gene data show CDR1 as SEHNR and CDR2 as FQNEAQ (reference sequence). For the CDR3, the DNA is TGTGCCAGCAGCTTAGCGCAGATGGGAGACGTTGGCATTCAGTACTTC. Translation gives CASSLAQMGDVGIQYF.

The V call is TRBV19, the J call TRBJ1-1; D unresolved. The CDR3 runs to 15 residues. From germline, CDR1 is LNHDA and CDR2 SQIVND (reference sequence). V lost 8 bases and J lost 0, with 16 bases in between. The chain's CDR3 is CASRPWTYMNTEAFF. The CDR3 DNA is TGTGCCAGTCGCCCGTGGACGTACATGAACACTGAAGCTTTCTTT.

This chain joins TRBV6-1 and TRBJ2-5, with a tentative D call TRBD1 (7 bases). The CDR3 sequence is 17 residues long. V lost 4 bases and J 4 bases, leaving 22 bases between the germline ends. Germline V gives CDR1 MNHNS, CDR2 SASEGT. The CDR3 DNA follows: TGTGCCAGCAGTGCCCGACTTAGACAGGGCGGGACAGAGACCCAGTACTTC. Protein sequence: CASSARLRQGGTETQYF.

The chain employs TRBV6-1 and TRBJ1-1, with TRBD1 matching 8 bases. Germline V CDR1 and CDR2: MNHNS, SASEGT. Trimming took 3 bases from V and 4 from J; bases not matched to a gene: 7. The CDR3 has 15 amino acids. The CDR3 here is CASSDLFRGLTEAFF. The CDR3, as DNA: TGTGCCAGCAGTGATCTATTCAGGGGGCTCACTGAAGCTTTCTTT.

V is TRBV19 and J is TRBJ1-1; D remains ambiguous. The V end lost 4 bases, the J end lost 0 bases, and 6 bases lay between the germline ends. CDR3 length: 13 residues. CDR1 is LNHDA and CDR2 is SQIVND in the germline V gene (reference sequence). The CDR3 DNA follows: TGTGCCAGTAGTACATTGATGAACACTGAAGCTTTCTTT. It translates to CASSTLMNTEAFF.

The chain has TRBV7-9 and TRBJ2-5; possible D gene TRBD1, 5 bases. This CDR3 is built from 13 residues. Deletions cut 4 bases from V and 5 bases from J, with 11 bases between. Germline V gene data show CDR1 as SEHNR and CDR2 as FQNEAQ (reference sequence). The DNA for the CDR3 is TGTGCCAGCAGCTCCAGGGTTGAGGAGACCCAGTACTTC. Translation: CASSSRVEETQYF.

The genes are TRBV6-1 and TRBJ2-7; 8 bases are a match to TRBD1. V gave up 6 bases and J gave up 2 bases; unmatched junction bases: 9. Germline V gene data show CDR1 as MNHNS and CDR2 as SASEGT. CDR3 length equals 15 residues. In nucleotides, the CDR3 is TGTGCCAGCAGGACCCCGGGACAGGCCGCCTACGAGCAGTACTTC. This gives the protein CASRTPGQAAYEQYF.

The chain recombines TRBV5-6 with TRBJ2-5; 12 bases are a match to TRBD2. Germline V CDR1 and CDR2: SGHDT, YYEEEE. The length of the CDR3 is 16 residues. J lost 4 bases, V lost 0 bases, and 4 bases had no gene match. The CDR3 DNA reads as TGTGCCAGCAGCTTGGATGCTAGCGGGGGGGCAGAGACCCAGTACTTC. Protein sequence: CASSLDASGGAETQYF.

The chain links TRBV20-1 to TRBJ1-5; a possible D gene is TRBD1 (6 bases). The V end was cut by 4 bases, the J end by 2 bases, with 18 bases between. From germline, CDR1 is DFQATT and CDR2 SNEGSKA (reference sequence). The CDR3 is 16 residues long. CDR3 coding DNA: TGCAGTGCTAACGACCAGAGACCAGGGGGCAATCAGCCCCAGCATTTT. Translation gives CSANDQRPGGNQPQHF.

The V and J genes are TRBV27 and TRBJ2-3, with D perhaps given as TRBD1 or TRBD2 (5 bases each). Germline loops: CDR1 MNHEY, CDR2 SMNVEV (reference sequence). The CDR3 is made up of 16 amino acids. V was clipped by 2 bases and J by 5 bases, with 17 bases between them. The CDR3 DNA sequence: TGTGCCAGCAGTTTAATCGGGGCGCACATGATAGATACGCAGTATTTT. Its protein product is CASSLIGAHMIDTQYF.

The V call is TRBV18, the J call TRBJ1-5; 7 nucleotides align to TRBD1. Trimming cost V 0 bases and J 4 bases; bases outside gene matches: 12. Looked up from germline, CDR1 is KGHSH and CDR2 is LQKENI. The CDR3 is made up of 18 amino acids. The CDR3 nucleotides read TGTGCCAGCTCACCACCGAGGGGGCGGGGGGGAATAAATCAGCCCCAGCATTTT. This encodes CASSPPRGRGGINQPQHF.

The rearrangement links TRBV20-1 to TRBJ1-5; 8 bases align to TRBD1. With 5 bases clipped from V and 2 bases from J, the junction kept 5 bases outside the gene matches. Per the germline V gene, CDR1 is DFQATT and CDR2 is SNEGSKA (reference sequence). This CDR3 has 14 amino acids. The CDR3 region is CSASSGGGNQPQHF. The CDR3 DNA reads TGCAGTGCTTCTTCAGGGGGCGGCAATCAGCCCCAGCATTTT.

This chain joins TRBV9 and TRBJ2-3; D uncertain. With 0 bases removed from V and 4 bases from J, the gap between germline ends came to 15 bases. The CDR3 totals 16 residues. Germline CDR1 reads SGDLS; CDR2 reads YYNGEE. The CDR3 sequence: CASSVAVNLGSDTQYF. The CDR3 DNA reads as TGTGCCAGCAGCGTAGCGGTGAATTTGGGCTCAGATACGCAGTATTTT.

To note about this clonotype: A much more abundant neighbour one base away suggests this may be a read error. This CDR3 reads CSARDWSSQETQYF. Here the CDR3 DNA reads TGCAGTGCTAGAGATTGGAGCAGTCAAGAGACCCAGTACTTC. This chain joins TRBV20-1 and TRBJ2-5; no definite D call. With 0 bases removed from V and 2 bases from J, the gap between germline ends came to 10 bases. The CDR3 consists of 14 residues. Germline-derived CDR1 and CDR2 are DFQATT and SNEGSKA (reference sequence).

The rearrangement uses TRBV20-1 and TRBJ2-1; no firm D call. Looked up from germline, CDR1 is DFQATT and CDR2 is SNEGSKA (reference sequence). V was shortened by 2 bases and J by 8 bases, with 13 bases between the two germline ends. This CDR3 is built from 13 residues. CDR3 loop: CSARRIQGDEQFF. CDR3 nucleotide sequence: TGCAGTGCTAGAAGGATACAAGGCGATGAGCAGTTCTTC.

V is TRBV11-2 and J is TRBJ1-1, with no clear D. Between the trimmed V and J ends, which lost 3 bases and 0 bases, there was a span of 11 bases. The CDR3 length is 15 residues. Germline assignment: CDR1 SGHAT and CDR2 FQNNGV. CDR3 bases: TGTGCCAGCAGCTTCGACCTGTGGTTGAACACTGAAGCTTTCTTT. As protein: CASSFDLWLNTEAFF.

This clonotype has just one count. The rearrangement links TRBV20-1 to TRBJ2-7, with TRBD1 identical over 11 bases. The CDR3 totals 14 residues. Trimming removed 6 bases from V and 3 bases from J; junction bases left unmatched: 7. The germline V gene has CDR1 DFQATT and CDR2 SNEGSKA (reference sequence). The CDR3 sequence is CSAFVGTGGYEQYF. Here the CDR3 DNA reads TGCAGTGCGTTTGTCGGGACAGGGGGCTACGAGCAGTACTTC.

This sequence joins TRBV2 and TRBJ2-7; a weak D match, TRBD1 (5 bases). The CDR3 spans 13 residues. The ends were cut back, 7 bases at V and 6 bases at J, with 16 bases in the middle. CDR1 SNHLY and CDR2 FYNNEI come from the germline V gene. The CDR3 protein is CASTRDNSREQYF. The CDR3 DNA follows: TGTGCCAGCACCAGGGATAACTCTCGCGAGCAGTACTTC.

As concerns this clonotype: At one end, the junction sequence differs from germline, possibly due to a read error. The chain recombines TRBV7-7 with TRBJ2-5; D possibly uses TRBD1 or TRBD2 (5 bases each). The CDR3 is 14 amino acids. CDR1 SSHAT and CDR2 FNYEAQ come from the germline V gene (reference sequence). As DNA, the CDR3 is TGTGCTAGCAGCTCGATTCGGGGCGCCGAGACCCAGTACTTC. Its translation is CASSSIRGAETQYF. The variable domain in full, completed from reference TRBV7-7 and TRBJ2-5, reads GAGVSQSPRYKVTKRGQDVTLRCDPISSHATLYWYQQALGQGPEFLTYFNYEAQPDKSGLPSDRFSAERPEGSISTLTIQRTEQRDSAMYRCASSSIRGAETQYFGPGTRLLVL.

V gene TRBV6-2 or TRBV6-3 combines with J gene TRBJ1-1, with unresolved D. V lost 8 bases, J lost 4 bases, and 23 bases lay in between. Germline loops: CDR1 MNHEY, CDR2 SVGEGT. This CDR3 region has 16 residues. The CDR3 DNA reads TGTGCCAGCTCCCTGTTATTAGGACTTAGCCCCACTGAAGCTTTCTTT. It encodes CASSLLLGLSPTEAFF.

V usage is TRBV7-9 and J usage is TRBJ2-7; TRBD1 or TRBD2 may be the D gene (6 bases each). In germline, CDR1 is SEHNR, CDR2 FQNEAQ (reference sequence). This CDR3 spans 13 amino acids. Trimming left V 4 bases short and J 5 bases short, with 12 bases between. DNA of the CDR3: TGTGCCAGCAGCTCCTCCGGGGGCCACGAGCAGTACTTC. Its translation: CASSSSGGHEQYF.

In its sample, this clonotype ranks as medium-sized (0.01 to 0.1%). This rearrangement joins TRBV20-1 to TRBJ1-1; perhaps TRBD1 as D (5 bases). CDR1 is DFQATT and CDR2 is SNEGSKA in the germline V gene (reference sequence). V was clipped by 3 bases and J by 4 bases, with 15 bases between them. This CDR3 has 14 amino acids. The CDR3 nucleotides read TGCAGTGCTAGTATTCCAGGGTGGGGCACTGAAGCTTTCTTT. Translated, it gives CSASIPGWGTEAFF.

The chain combines TRBV28 with TRBJ1-2; D remains unclear. Germline-derived CDR1 and CDR2 are MDHEN and SYDVKM. The CDR3 has 14 amino acids. The ends were cut back, 5 bases at V and 3 bases at J, with 13 bases in the middle. The CDR3: CASSQTPDYYGYTF. CDR3 coding DNA: TGTGCCAGCAGTCAAACCCCAGATTACTATGGCTACACCTTC.

This clonotype is labeled large. The chain links TRBV21-1 to TRBJ2-3; the table's D gene call, TRBD2, was not cross checked with the DNA. TRBV21-1 is annotated as a pseudogene. The CDR3 runs 15 residues. CDR3 sequence: CASSKGEIATDTQYF. In DNA, the CDR3 is TGTGCCAGCAGCAAAGGGGAGATCGCCACAGATACGCAGTATTTT.

The chain recombines TRBV20-1 with TRBJ2-4; D might be TRBD2 (5 bases). V dropped 6 bases and J dropped 8 bases, with 17 bases sitting between them. Germline CDR1 reads DFQATT; CDR2 reads SNEGSKA (reference sequence). This CDR3 is built from 13 residues. For the CDR3, the DNA is TGCAGTGCCGTCCCGCACCTCGGGGACATTCAGTACTTC. This gives the protein CSAVPHLGDIQYF.

This clonotype is large within its sample. The chain uses TRBV5-4 and TRBJ2-7; TRBD1 aligns across 7 bases. Germline V gene lookup returns CDR1 SGHNT and CDR2 YYREEE (reference sequence). The CDR3 totals 12 residues. J gave up 6 bases and V 4 bases, and 4 bases lay outside the gene matches. CDR3 sequence reads: CASSLGQVEQYF. The CDR3 DNA follows: TGTGCCAGCAGCCTAGGACAGGTCGAGCAGTACTTC.

The chain carries TRBV7-8 and TRBJ2-7; 10 positions agree with TRBD1. The CDR3 is made up of 17 amino acids. Germline V CDR1 and CDR2: SGHVS, FQNEAQ. Trimming removed 7 bases from V and 6 bases from J; junction bases left unmatched: 18. In DNA, the CDR3 is TGTGCCAGCACTCGATCACTCTTGCGACAGGGGGCCGGCGAGCAGTACTTC. Its protein product is CASTRSLLRQGAGEQYF.

The genes are TRBV15 and TRBJ1-5, with D unclear. The CDR3 runs 13 residues. The germline gives CDR1 LNHNV, CDR2 YYDKDF (reference sequence). Between the trimmed V and J ends, which lost 3 bases and 5 bases, there was a span of 8 bases. CDR3 bases: TGTGCCACCAGCAGGGAGATAGATCAGCCCCAGCATTTT. Protein sequence: CATSREIDQPQHF.

The chain carries TRBV2 and TRBJ1-2; D perhaps matches TRBD1 (5 bases). Trimming removed 4 bases at V and 4 bases at J, with 7 bases between. This CDR3 has 12 residues. The germline CDR1 and CDR2 sequences are SNHLY and FYNNEI. The DNA for the CDR3 is TGTGCCAGCAGTGCGGGACTCTATGGCTACACCTTC. This sequence encodes CASSAGLYGYTF.

For this clonotype: Sequence at one end of the junction differs from germline and may be a read error. The V and J genes are TRBV7-7 and TRBJ2-3; TRBD2 aligns across 12 bases. Germline V gives CDR1 SSHAT, CDR2 FNYEAQ (reference sequence). The CDR3 is 13 amino acids. CDR3 loop: CASSSRLAGEQYF. CDR3 nucleotide sequence: TGTGCTAGCAGCTCCAGACTAGCGGGGGAGCAGTATTTT.

V and J are TRBV20-1 and TRBJ1-5; D is unresolved. This CDR3 comprises 13 residues. The V gene's germline CDR1 is DFQATT and CDR2 SNEGSKA (reference sequence). Trimming removed 3 bases from V and 3 bases from J, with 9 bases in between. The chain's CDR3 is CSASKVFNQPQHF. The CDR3 bases are TGCAGTGCTAGTAAAGTTTTCAATCAGCCCCAGCATTTT.